This T cell receptor beta chain is drawn from a study of CD4 T cell repertoires in COVID-19. The overall study: After around ten days of IL-2 expansion, CFSE-low cells were relabeled and restimulated with other coronavirus spikes. Study findings and constraints: SARS-CoV and/or HKU1 spike cultures shared between roughly 7 and 25% of SARS-CoV-2 clonotypes. Two or all three memory subsets shared several highly expanded SARS-CoV-2-reactive clonotypes.

Trimming cost V 10 bases and J 2 bases; bases outside gene matches: 18. CDR3 length equals 18 residues. Germline CDR1 is LNHDA and CDR2 is SQIVND (reference sequence). This clone appeared a single time. Its specificity is unknown. Sequencing was done directly on freshly isolated, uncultured memory T cells. Clones were sequenced by immunoSEQ multiplex PCR, and TCRdb holds only the in-frame ones, with some missing. The data contain about 25,000 clones, over 85% of them seen just once; the ten biggest clones take up around 0.66%. The clonotype comes from a human donor who had COVID-19. The genes are TRBV19 and TRBJ2-7; 12 nucleotides agree with TRBD2. Here the sequenced sample was circulating follicular helper CD4+ T cells (cTfh) from blood, taken before the COVID-19 pandemic. The CDR3 region has the DNA TGTGCCACCGCCTGGACTAGCGGGATAAGTATGGCCCCCTACGAGCAGTACTTC. Its protein is CATAWTSGISMAPYEQYF.